This entry lists 14 T cell receptor beta chains sequenced from one sample in a study of blood T cells in healthy people across ages. It was with a sample-barcoded 5' primer and a J-beta primer mix that a second PCR of roughly 7 to 12 cycles was run. TCRdb redid the calling of the 5' RACE reads with MiXCR, one entry per CDR3 protein. Here the sample spans approximately 810,000 distinct CDR3 sequences, around 26% being singletons. The sequencing sample was made of blood. These receptors all come from a woman older than 75 in good health.

With regard to this clonotype: This clone may be a read error of a much larger clone one base away. The rearrangement uses TRBV27 and TRBJ2-5; 8 nucleotides match TRBD2. CDR1 and CDR2 (germline): MNHEY, SMNVEV (reference sequence). This CDR3 comprises 15 residues. The junction had 12 bases not matched to a gene; V was cut back by 1 base and J by 11 bases. CDR3 sequence (DNA): TGTGCCAGCAGTTTATTAAGGACTAGCTCCCATGAGCAGTACTTC. Translating gives CASSLLRTSSHEQYF.

The chain carries TRBV5-1 and TRBJ2-7; 7 nucleotides match TRBD1. The CDR3 has 14 residues. With 6 bases clipped from V and 1 base from J, the junction kept 7 bases outside the gene matches. The V gene's germline CDR1 is SGHRS and CDR2 YFSETQ. The CDR3 sequence is CASNPGTASYEQYF. The CDR3 region has the DNA TGCGCCAGCAACCCCGGGACAGCGTCCTACGAGCAGTACTTC. Together with reference TRBV5-1 and TRBJ2-7, the CDR3 gives the full variable domain: KAGVTQTPRYLIKTRGQQVTLSCSPISGHRSVSWYQQTPGQGLQFLFEYFSETQRNKGNFPGRFSGRQFSNSRSEMNVSTLELGDSALYLCASNPGTASYEQYFGPGTRLTVT.

This clonotype has just a few counts. The V and J genes are TRBV27 and TRBJ1-1; D call uncertain. There are 13 residues in the CDR3. Trimming removed 8 bases at V and 4 bases at J, with 14 bases between. Germline CDR1 MNHEY, CDR2 SMNVEV (reference sequence). This chain's CDR3 is CASSREGFTEAFF. DNA of the CDR3: TGTGCCAGCTCAAGGGAGGGATTCACTGAAGCTTTCTTT.

As for this clonotype: A much larger clone is a single base away; this may be a read error. The chain joins TRBV12-3 or TRBV12-4 to TRBJ1-2; maybe TRBD1 (5 bases). The CDR3 runs to 14 residues. The CDR3 DNA is TGTGCCAACAGTTCCCGGGGCGGGGGCTATGGCTACACCTTC. Protein product: CANSSRGGGYGYTF.

In this sample, this clonotype turned up many times. V gene TRBV7-9 combines with J gene TRBJ2-1; the match to TRBD2 covers 9 bases. Germline V CDR1 and CDR2: SEHNR, FQNEAQ (reference sequence). Germline trimming cut 8 bases from V and 6 bases from J; bases unmatched to any gene: 14. The CDR3 is made up of 16 amino acids. CDR3 in DNA: TGTGCCAGCTTCCCCTCCGGGGCAGCGGGGGGCAATGAGCAGTTCTTC. It yields the protein CASFPSGAAGGNEQFF.

The chain recombines TRBV27 with TRBJ1-3; 8 nucleotides line up with TRBD1. In germline, CDR1 is MNHEY, CDR2 SMNVEV (reference sequence). This CDR3 has 15 residues. With V trimmed by 2 bases and J by 4 bases, 4 bases remained unmatched. DNA of the CDR3: TGTGCCAGCAGTTTAACCGGGGACAGGGGAAACACCATATATTTT. It codes for CASSLTGDRGNTIYF.

This clonotype was counted between two and nine times. The chain employs TRBV20-1 and TRBJ1-6; the D is unclear. This CDR3 is 16 amino acids long. V lost 0 bases to trimming and J lost 0 bases, with 9 bases between them. The germline V gene has CDR1 DFQATT and CDR2 SNEGSKA (reference sequence). DNA for the CDR3: TGCAGTGCTAGAGACACCTCTTACTCCTATAATTCACCCCTCCACTTT. It codes for CSARDTSYSYNSPLHF.

This clonotype has ten or more counts. V gene TRBV7-2 combines with J gene TRBJ2-1; TRBD2 matches 16 bases. This CDR3 has 14 residues. Trimming cost V 4 bases and J 14 bases; bases outside gene matches: 5. Germline V CDR1 and CDR2: SGHTA, FQGNSA. CDR3 DNA sequence: TGTGCCAGCAGCTCCGGGACTAGCGGGGGGGCCGAGTTCTTC. Translated: CASSSGTSGGAEFF.

The rearrangement uses TRBV9 and TRBJ2-5; 8 positions agree with TRBD2. The V gene end was trimmed by 10 bases and the J gene end by 3 bases; junction bases not matched to a gene: 17. CDR1 is SGDLS and CDR2 is YYNGEE in the germline V gene. CDR3 length: 16 residues. The CDR3 reads CAGAVSGLATKETQYF. The CDR3, as DNA: TGTGCCGGCGCCGTATCCGGACTAGCTACGAAAGAGACCCAGTACTTC.

This clonotype was picked up a small number of times. The chain joins TRBV10-3 to TRBJ2-1, with D unclear. V gave up 4 bases and J gave up 8 bases, with 9 bases separating them. Germline V gene sequence: CDR1 ENHRY, CDR2 SYGVKD. This CDR3 has 12 residues. CDR3 amino acids: CAISVTTHEQFF. The CDR3, as DNA: TGTGCCATCAGTGTCACTACCCATGAGCAGTTCTTC.

In this sample, this clonotype turned up a few times. This chain joins TRBV5-5 and TRBJ1-4; 7 positions match TRBD1. The ends lost 1 base at V and 7 bases at J; junction bases unmatched: 10. CDR1 and CDR2 from the germline V gene are SGHKS and YYEKEE (reference sequence). CDR3 length equals 16 residues. The CDR3 loop reads CASSLTFRGAAEKLFF. The CDR3 nucleotides read TGTGCCAGCAGCTTGACTTTCAGGGGGGCGGCTGAAAAACTGTTTTTT.

The chain combines TRBV7-3 with TRBJ2-1, with D uncertain. V shed 2 bases and J shed 2 bases, with 7 bases lying between them. This CDR3 region has 14 residues. Germline-derived CDR1 and CDR2 are SGHTA and FQGTGA. The CDR3 coding sequence is TGTGCCAGCAGCTTAGATCCAGCCTACAATGAGCAGTTCTTC. Translating it yields CASSLDPAYNEQFF. The whole variable domain, remainder taken from reference TRBV7-3 and TRBJ2-1, is GAGVSQTPSNKVTEKGKYVELRCDPISGHTALYWYRQSLGQGPEFLIYFQGTGAADDSGLPNDRFFAVRPEGSVSTLKIQRTERGDSAVYLCASSLDPAYNEQFFGPGTRLTVL.

On this clonotype: A read error is possible here, since a much larger clone lies one base away. The chain is built from TRBV27 and TRBJ1-6; D is unresolved. Germline V gene sequence: CDR1 MNHEY, CDR2 SMNVEV (reference sequence). This CDR3 is built from 12 residues. CDR3 sequence: CASSLNGSPPHF. The CDR3 bases are TGTGCCAGCAGTTTGAATGGCTCACCCCCCCACTTT.

This clonotype was counted at least ten times. The CDR3 nucleotides read TGTGCCATCAGTCCTGCCAGCTCCTACAATGAGCAGTTCTTC. It specifies CAISPASSYNEQFF. This chain links TRBV10-3 with TRBJ2-1; D is uncertain. Germline V lookup: CDR1 ENHRY, CDR2 SYGVKD. This CDR3 contains 14 residues. The V end was cut by 5 bases, the J end by 0 bases, with 8 bases between.